The next 9 T cell receptor beta chains were all read from a single sample in a study of CD8+CD57+ T cells in acquired aplastic anemia. Patients included in sequencing had previously demonstrated CD8+CD57+ cell expansion by flow cytometry. TCR beta VDJ and CDR3 profiles were obtained from a genomic DNA template. TCRdb reanalysed the reads using MiXCR and keeps one entry per CDR3 protein. The sample consists of some 200,000 distinct CDR3 sequences, more than 45% of them appearing once. The sample comprised sorted CD4+, CD8+, or CD8+CD57+ T cells (not recorded which) from PBMCs. The source is a human donor with aplastic anemia.

This clonotype has more than one count but fewer than ten. The chain carries TRBV29-1 and TRBJ2-5; TRBD1 is a possible D gene (5 bases). The ends were cut back, 5 bases at V and 1 base at J, with 14 bases in the middle. The CDR3 is 14 residues long. The germline V gene encodes CDR1 SQVTM and CDR2 ANQGSEA. The CDR3 DNA reads as TGCAGCGTTAGGGTCAACACAGGCCAAGAGACCCAGTACTTC. It is translated as CSVRVNTGQETQYF.

This clonotype was seen at least ten times. This chain uses TRBV7-2 with TRBJ2-3; D is unresolved. The CDR3 loop spans 12 amino acids. Germline V gene data show CDR1 as SGHTA and CDR2 as FQGNSA. Trimming removed 0 bases at V and 4 bases at J, with 2 bases between. This chain's CDR3 is CASSLASDTQYF. CDR3 bases: TGTGCCAGCAGCTTAGCCTCAGATACGCAGTATTTT.

This rearrangement joins TRBV19 to TRBJ2-2; the match to TRBD2 covers 11 bases. The CDR3 length is 17 residues. J lost 3 bases, V lost 6 bases, and 9 bases had no gene match. Germline values: CDR1 LNHDA, CDR2 SQIVND (reference sequence). CDR3 nucleotides: TGTGCCAGTAGGGCGGCTAGCGGGAGGCGGGACACCGGGGAGCTGTTTTTT. This gives the protein CASRAASGRRDTGELFF.

This clonotype showed up just a few times. The V call is TRBV7-9, the J call TRBJ2-7; TRBD1 aligns across 11 bases. Germline loops: CDR1 SEHNR, CDR2 FQNEAQ (reference sequence). V gave up 4 bases and J gave up 5 bases; unmatched junction bases: 4. CDR3 length equals 14 residues. DNA for the CDR3: TGTGCCAGCAGCTCGGGACAGGGGGTGGACGAGCAGTACTTC. Amino acids: CASSSGQGVDEQYF.

This chain uses TRBV10-2 with TRBJ2-7, with 7 bases matching TRBD1. The J segment lost 3 bases and the V segment lost 8 bases, leaving 10 bases of the junction unmatched. Looked up from germline, CDR1 is WSHSY and CDR2 is SAAADI. There are 14 residues in the CDR3. For the CDR3, the DNA is TGCGCCAGCCGAAGAGACAGGGTCCGCTACGAGCAGTACTTC. Translation: CASRRDRVRYEQYF.

This clonotype was seen a few times. This chain uses TRBV7-9 with TRBJ1-2, with a weak D call TRBD1 (6 bases). Trimming shortened V by 5 bases and J by 3 bases, and 16 bases separated the two germline ends. The germline V gene encodes CDR1 SEHNR and CDR2 FQNEAQ (reference sequence). This CDR3 is 15 amino acids long. The CDR3 coding sequence is TGTGCCAGCAGCCTCACAGGGTCTGTTCACTATGGCTACACCTTC. The encoded protein is CASSLTGSVHYGYTF.

V gene TRBV7-9 combines with J gene TRBJ2-7; 9 bases agree with TRBD1. The J segment lost 7 bases and the V segment lost 4 bases, leaving 8 bases of the junction unmatched. The germline gives CDR1 SEHNR, CDR2 FQNEAQ (reference sequence). This CDR3 contains 14 residues. As DNA, the CDR3 is TGTGCCAGCAGCTCCCTCGGGACAGGGCATGAGCAGTACTTC. Translated, it gives CASSSLGTGHEQYF.

This clonotype was seen at least ten times. V and J are TRBV14 and TRBJ2-3, with D possibly matching TRBD2 (5 bases). Germline assignment: CDR1 SGHDN and CDR2 FVKESK. The CDR3 loop spans 12 amino acids. The CDR3 bases are TGTGGAGTCGGGATCCTCACAGATACGCAGTATTTT. Protein product: CGVGILTDTQYF.

This clonotype was picked up many times. This sequence joins TRBV10-1 and TRBJ1-1; D not certain. V lost 0 bases and J 5 bases, leaving 13 bases between the germline ends. The germline gives CDR1 WNHNN, CDR2 SYGVQD (reference sequence). This CDR3 is built from 15 residues. In nucleotides, the CDR3 is TGCGCCAGCAGTGAGTCTGGGGTCCAAGGGACTGAAGCTTTCTTT. The encoded protein is CASSESGVQGTEAFF.